In its sample, the clone carrying this T cell receptor beta chain was seen many times. The template used for profiling TCR beta VDJ and CDR3 was genomic DNA. Each CDR3 protein gets one entry after TCRdb re-called the reads with MiXCR. The top ten hold 1.3% of the sample, which has a few hundred thousand distinct CDR3 sequences, about three fifths seen once. Patients selected for sequencing had displayed CD8+CD57+ cell expansion by flow cytometry. The data belong to a study of CD8+CD57+ T cells in acquired aplastic anemia. This CDR3 comprises 13 residues. The germline gives CDR1 SGHDT, CDR2 YYEEEE. J lost 15 bases, V lost 2 bases, and 11 bases had no gene match.

This clonotype was obtained from a human donor with aplastic anemia. The sequenced sample consisted of sorted CD4+, CD8+, or CD8+CD57+ T cells (not recorded which) from PBMCs. The gene calls are TRBV5-6 and TRBJ2-1; 7 bases map to TRBD2. CDR3 in DNA: TGTGCCAGCAGCTTTGGTAATCGGGGGGTTGTGTTCTTC. Encoded protein: CASSFGNRGVVFF.